This paragraph reports one TCR beta chain. Using approximately 200 ng DNA, 30,000 to 35,000 T cell genomes, the sorted-subset replicate PCRs were run. Generated by immunoSEQ multiplex PCR, the TCRdb table keeps only in-frame clones and is missing some. This table has fewer than 1 million clones, around 96% appearing once. The data were obtained in a study of shared clonotypes between healthy human individuals. This CDR3 spans 15 amino acids. The germline CDR1 and CDR2 sequences are MNHEY and SVGAGI. V lost 0 bases and J 5 bases, leaving 11 bases between the germline ends. Terminally differentiated effector memory CD45RA+ cells were excluded from the naive CD8 cells, which were CD45RO-negative and positively selected for CCR7.

Sample: naive CD8+ T cells sorted from blood. The chain is built from TRBV6-5 and TRBJ1-5, with D unresolved. The receptor's source is a man aged 30 to 45 in good health. The CDR3 bases are TGTGCCAGCAGTTACTCTACAGACCCCTATCAGCCCCAGCATTTT. Translating gives CASSYSTDPYQPQHF.